This section outlines one T cell receptor beta chain sequence together with its context. No antigen is known for it. This entry is derived from a study of T cell responses to AZD1222 COVID-19 vaccine. Study-wide results and limits: Repertoires were collected only later (after the peak T cell response had occurred). Distributed over spike, vaccine-associated CD4 TCRs predominated at 160-218 and 743-854. Reports indicate that nearly half of spike-specific TCRs are directed at unmutated variant regions.

Losses at the gene ends were 4 bases for V and 0 bases for J; bases not matched to a gene: 3. Germline lookup yields CDR1 MGHRA and CDR2 YSYEKL. This CDR3 has 15 residues. Profiled with immunoSEQ multiplex PCR; TCRdb holds only in-frame clones, not every one. Of approximately 100,000 clones detected, about nine tenths appear once; the ten largest clones hold 4% to 5%. The sequence derives from an adult in good health. The chain has TRBV4-1 and TRBJ1-3, with 7 bases that match TRBD1. Sequences were derived from peripheral blood, sampled on day 0 of AZD1222 vaccination. The CDR3 DNA sequence: TGCGCCAGCAGCCGCGGGACAGACTCTGGAAACACCATATATTTT. Translation: CASSRGTDSGNTIYF.